These T cell receptor beta chains were read from a single sample in a study of blood T cell repertoires in COVID-19. Clones were read by immunoSEQ multiplex PCR, and TCRdb kept only the in-frame ones, dropping some. Counted here are some 150,000 clones, 85% to 90% occurring once; the ten biggest clones make up 2% to 2.5%. Sequencing was done on a sample of peripheral blood. All receptors derive from a human donor in a cohort sampled during active COVID-19. Both conserved end residues are part of each CDR3. The order of the fields is D gene, V gene, CDR3 protein. D genes are given only for firm matches.

D: -
V: TRBV4-3
CDR3: CASSPIVSGIMETQYF

D: TRBD1
V: TRBV6-1
CDR3: CASSELSLGTGFSGANVLTF

D: -
V: TRBV5-8
CDR3: CASRAETGLGSPLHF

D: -
V: TRBV13
CDR3: CASSPGTYEQYF

D: -
V: TRBV12-5
CDR3: CASAPDLGLGGEQFF

D: TRBD1
V: TRBV7-8
CDR3: CASSIRQGAQPQHF

D: -
V: TRBV27
CDR3: CASSLGAGDEKLFF

D: -
V: TRBV19
CDR3: CASRNRYSQETQYF

D: TRBD2
V: TRBV27
CDR3: CASSPWPSGIFNEQYF

D: -
V: TRBV27
CDR3: CASSPVAQETQYF

D: TRBD1
V: TRBV11-2
CDR3: CASSILRDSNNEQFF

D: -
V: TRBV7-9
CDR3: CASSLGSGNQPQHF

D: TRBD2
V: TRBV2
CDR3: CASSRLGIRGGNEQFF

D: -
V: TRBV28
CDR3: CASSLTVSGANVLTF

D: -
V: TRBV5-6
CDR3: CASSLPGHNSYEQYF

D: TRBD2
V: TRBV29-1
CDR3: CSVRGTSGIGLRSYNEQFF

D: TRBD1
V: TRBV7-9
CDR3: CASSSGQGAAETQYF

D: TRBD2
V: TRBV5-1
CDR3: CASSSRASGSRNEQFF

D: -
V: TRBV6-6
CDR3: CASSYGQVYEQYF

D: TRBD2
V: TRBV5-1
CDR3: CASSVSGGITDTQYF

D: -
V: TRBV28
CDR3: CASSLRFREQYF

D: TRBD2
V: TRBV28
CDR3: CASSAAGDNEQFF

D: TRBD1
V: TRBV6-2/TRBV6-3
CDR3: CASNPPTGVADTQYF

D: TRBD2
V: TRBV6-5
CDR3: CASSTGLAGAYEQYF

D: TRBD2
V: TRBV7-2
CDR3: CASSRDLSGSSYEQYF

D: -
V: TRBV27
CDR3: CASSLGPWDEAFF

D: -
V: TRBV5-1
CDR3: CASRVQGTDTQYF

D: -
V: TRBV7-2
CDR3: CASSLSSRGNSPLHF

D: TRBD1
V: TRBV29-1
CDR3: CSATAGTVNYGYTF

D: TRBD2
V: TRBV6-5
CDR3: CASSSPSGRALNEQFF

D: -
V: TRBV6-1
CDR3: CASSEGSAVAYEQYF

D: -
V: TRBV5-8
CDR3: CASSFGSYNEQFF

D: TRBD2
V: TRBV2
CDR3: CASSGSSGEETQYF

D: -
V: TRBV4-3
CDR3: CASSQDWLRRYTDTQYF

D: TRBD1
V: TRBV6-2/TRBV6-3
CDR3: CASRPPGQTYEQYF

D: -
V: TRBV9
CDR3: CASSPTYKETQYF

D: TRBD2
V: TRBV27
CDR3: CASSLVAGGPNEQYF

D: TRBD2
V: TRBV19
CDR3: CASSIAPGLAGGPLWNEQFF

D: -
V: TRBV9
CDR3: CASSPRMGGSGANVLTF

D: -
V: TRBV5-6
CDR3: CASSLVAGRDSPLHF

D: -
V: TRBV5-6
CDR3: CASSTDRLPRDTQYF

D: -
V: TRBV30
CDR3: CAWRGGGFNEQFF

D: -
V: TRBV28
CDR3: CASSLAVVSQETQYF

D: TRBD1
V: TRBV20-1
CDR3: CSASGQGAYNEQFF

D: -
V: TRBV7-9
CDR3: CASSLTRGTSSYEQYF

D: TRBD1
V: TRBV11-2
CDR3: CASSWTGGRTDTQYF

D: -
V: TRBV11-2
CDR3: CASSLRGGPYEQYF

D: -
V: TRBV7-6
CDR3: CASSLTGGSDTDTQYF

D: -
V: TRBV4-2
CDR3: CASSHDFLEQFF

D: -
V: TRBV5-4
CDR3: CASSVFGGLVDEQYF